This T cell receptor (beta chain) was captured in a study of blood T cell repertoires in COVID-19. Background on the study: Sites across the United States, Italy and Spain contributed samples from acute and convalescent COVID-19. The analysed material was cDNA or gDNA that came from T cells, B-cell-depleted T cells, or PBMCs.

V shed 5 bases, J shed 4 bases, and the junction held 2 bases outside the gene matches. This CDR3 has 13 residues. Germline V CDR1 and CDR2: LNHDA, SQIVND (reference sequence). In the source study's methods: The authors estimated nucleated cell counts from reference gene primer amplification. Assay: immunoSEQ multiplex PCR; the TCRdb copy retains only in-frame clones and omits some. The DNA gave D and trimming, while V, J and clone size come from that table. The sample comprises approximately 190,000 clones, roughly 79% of which are singletons, and about 6.9% rests with the top ten. The clonotype was recovered from a human donor with acute or convalescent COVID-19. The donor label of this sample is uncertain. The sequenced sample consisted of peripheral blood. This chain uses TRBV19 with TRBJ1-5; 7 bases line up with TRBD1. CDR3 nucleotides: TGTGCCAGTAGTTTGACAGGGAATCAGCCCCAGCATTTT. This codes for CASSLTGNQPQHF.